This T cell receptor (beta chain) derives from a study of CD8+CD57+ T cells in acquired aplastic anemia. Study summary: Sorted CD4+ and CD8+ cells gave a mean 3.2 ug DNA, range 0.2 to 27.4 ug. Study-wide points: CD8+ Simpson's diversity in patients was not significantly different from that in controls.

V shed 4 bases and J 1 base; nucleotides not matched to a gene: 8. Germline-derived CDR1 and CDR2 are SGHRS and YFSETQ. This CDR3 is built from 15 residues. This clonotype came up many times. Its antigen is not known. Selection for sequencing was limited to patients who had shown CD8+CD57+ cell expansion by flow cytometry. Prior therapy had not been administered to any patient at the time of blood sampling. For CDR3 and TCR beta VDJ profiling, genomic DNA was the template used. TCRdb called the reads again in MiXCR, with one record for every CDR3 protein. This table holds under 350,000 distinct CDR3 sequences, approximately 57% found once.

The source material was sorted CD4+, CD8+, or CD8+CD57+ T cells (not recorded which) from PBMCs. This clonotype originated in a human donor with aplastic anemia. The chain links TRBV5-1 to TRBJ2-7; 7 bases are a match to TRBD2. CDR3 in DNA: TGCGCCAGCAGCACTACTAGCGCGGGATCCTACGAGCAGTACTTC. Its translation: CASSTTSAGSYEQYF.